These T cell receptor beta chains were read from a single sample in a study of blood T cell repertoires in COVID-19. Here immunoSEQ multiplex PCR was the method, and the copy in TCRdb shows in-frame clones only, minus some. The sample shows a few hundred thousand clones, 70% to 90% of them seen only once. What was sequenced was PBMCs or T cells enriched from blood (not recorded which). The source is a young man who had recovered from COVID-19. Each CDR3 is given with its conserved first and last residue. D genes are given only for firm matches. Clone size appears in some rows only: once, few, many, or a class for an expanded clone.

clone_size | j_call | v_call | d_call | cdr3_nt | cdr3_aa
NA | TRBJ1-1 | TRBV5-8 | NA | TGTGCCAGCAGGATACTCAGGGGCAACAACGAATGGAACACTGAAGCTTTCTTT | CASRILRGNNEWNTEAFF
NA | TRBJ1-5 | TRBV18 | NA | TGTGCCAGCTCACCACGGACACCTTCTAGCAATCAGCCCCAGCATTTT | CASSPRTPSSNQPQHF
NA | TRBJ1-2 | TRBV21-1 | NA | TGTGCCAGCGAGGGGTTCCGAGACAGGCGATATGGCTACACCTTC | CASEGFRDRRYGYTF
once | TRBJ1-5 | TRBV3-1/TRBV3-2 | NA | TGTGCCAGCAGCCAGGCTCTTAATCAGCCCCAGCATTTT | CASSQALNQPQHF
once | TRBJ1-4 | TRBV27 | TRBD1 | TGTGCCAGCAGTTGGAGACAGGGGCGAAATGAAAAACTGTTTTTT | CASSWRQGRNEKLFF
NA | TRBJ1-5 | TRBV30 | TRBD1 | TGCGCTAAGTCGGACAGGGGGCTTCGAGAGCCCCAGCATTTT | CAKSDRGLREPQHF
NA | TRBJ2-7 | TRBV7-9 | TRBD2 | TGTGCCAGCAGCTCCCCGACCCGGCGGGGGGGCTACGAGCAGTACTTC | CASSSPTRRGGYEQYF
NA | TRBJ1-1 | TRBV7-3 | NA | TGTGCCAGCAGCTTAACGGTAAGGGGGTCCATGAACACTGAAGCTTTCTTT | CASSLTVRGSMNTEAFF
NA | TRBJ2-5 | TRBV5-8 | TRBD2 | TGTGCCAGCACTTCAGAGCGGGGGGGCCGGGAGACCCAGTACTTC | CASTSERGGRETQYF
NA | TRBJ1-2 | TRBV5-6 | NA | TGTGCCAGCAGCTTGGTTACAGGGTCAAACTATGGCTACACCTTC | CASSLVTGSNYGYTF
NA | TRBJ1-1 | TRBV7-3 | TRBD1 | TGTGCCAGCAGCCGAGACAGGGGTAACACTGAAGCTTTCTTT | CASSRDRGNTEAFF
NA | TRBJ2-2 | TRBV7-8 | TRBD2 | TGTGCCAGCAGCCCCAGAGACGTCCTAGCGGGGGGAACCGGGGAGCTGTTTTTT | CASSPRDVLAGGTGELFF
NA | TRBJ1-2 | TRBV5-6 | TRBD1 | TGTGCCAGCAGTGACACAGGGGGGAATGGCTACACCTTC | CASSDTGGNGYTF
NA | TRBJ1-6 | TRBV5-6 | TRBD1 | TGTGCCAGCAGCCCAACTACAGGGGGCTACGTTAATTCACCCCTCCACTTT | CASSPTTGGYVNSPLHF
NA | TRBJ2-5 | TRBV21-1 | NA | TGTGCCACTACCCGACAGGGGAGGGAGACCCAGTACTTC | CATTRQGRETQYF
NA | TRBJ1-1 | TRBV19 | NA | TGTGCCAGTAGTCGAATCGGGTTGAACACTGAAGCTTTCTTT | CASSRIGLNTEAFF
few | TRBJ1-3 | TRBV5-4 | TRBD1 | TGTGCCAGCAGCCGGACAGGCGTCTCTGGAAACACCATATATTTT | CASSRTGVSGNTIYF
NA | TRBJ2-1 | TRBV2 | NA | TGTGCCAGCAGTGAACGGACATCCTACAATGAGCAGTTCTTC | CASSERTSYNEQFF
NA | TRBJ1-2 | TRBV5-1 | NA | TGCGCCAGCAGCTTGGCTTCCCTGAGGGGGTCTGGAGGCTACACCTTC | CASSLASLRGSGGYTF
NA | TRBJ2-7 | TRBV5-1 | TRBD1 | TGCGCCAGCAGCAGACTAAACGCGGGACAGGAATCCTACGAGCAGTACTTC | CASSRLNAGQESYEQYF
once | TRBJ2-4 | TRBV15 | NA | TGTGCCACCAGCTCGAGGGAGTCTCAAAAAAACATTCAGTACTTC | CATSSRESQKNIQYF
NA | TRBJ1-1 | TRBV5-1 | NA | TGCGCCAGCAGAATTGGGACAATCGGCACTGAAGCTTTCTTT | CASRIGTIGTEAFF
NA | TRBJ2-1 | TRBV4-1 | TRBD1 | TGCGCCAGCAGCCTACGGACAGGGAGCTCCTACAATGAGCAGTTCTTC | CASSLRTGSSYNEQFF
NA | TRBJ1-2 | TRBV29-1 | TRBD1 | TGCAGCGGATGGACAGGGGGCGATTCTGGCTACACCTTC | CSGWTGGDSGYTF